This T cell receptor beta chain was captured in a study of regulatory T cells in long-lasting Graves disease. The study, taken as a whole, reports: Persistent Graves' patients showed less TCR diversity than newly diagnosed patients showed.

This clonotype was recorded at least ten times. Its antigen is unidentified. Indicated time point: newly diagnosed GD, antithyroid drugs for less than 3 months. PBMC-derived RNA was used for the TCR library. This CDR3 is 14 amino acids long. V was shortened by 4 bases and J by 8 bases, with 13 bases between the two germline ends. Germline CDR1 KGHDR, CDR2 SFDVKD. Library construction for TCR beta used iRepertoire HTBI primers and Arm-PCR of CDR3 regions. TCRdb itself ran the multiplex PCR reads through MiXCR, one entry per CDR3 protein. The table lists roughly 440,000 distinct CDR3 sequences, 15% to 20% of them singletons, with about 25% in the top ten. These data were likewise used in another study, on T cells in Graves' hyperthyroidism and ophthalmopathy.

The TCR was taken from a woman younger than 30 with Graves disease. The chain employs TRBV24-1 and TRBJ2-2; D remains ambiguous. This specimen consisted of peripheral blood mononuclear cells (PBMCs), obtained at new diagnosis, from a patient treated with antithyroid drugs. This CDR3 reads CATSDSTLGGELFF. In DNA form, the CDR3 reads TGTGCCACCAGTGACTCGACTTTGGGTGGGGAGCTGTTTTTT.